This paragraph covers one T cell receptor (beta chain) sequence. This clonotype was counted only a few times. Its antigen remains unidentified. No quality values exist for individual bases; no much larger clone is one base distant. The data were taken from a study of T cells after yellow fever vaccination (dated by TCRdb to about 2019). At the level of the whole study: The SMART-Seq v4 Ultra Low Input RNA kit was used to prepare libraries from fractions with low cell numbers. To follow T-cell clones before and after primary and booster YFV17D yellow fever vaccination, bulk TCR alpha and beta repertoires were sequenced over time. Two healthy male donors, one aged 18 to 30 and one aged 30 to 40 years, made up the cohort. Blood was collected at multiple timepoints before and after primary and secondary immunization, and bulk PBMC replicates and cell subsets were isolated.

What the authors observed across the whole study: FACS-sorted repertoires could contain abundant contaminating clonotypes from the bulk population, so computational filtering was required. The study included only a couple of donors, which limits how far the findings can be generalized. After the booster, most of the clones that had expanded following primary vaccination were detected again (almost 98% of CD4 and roughly 88% of CD8), which suggests that memory was broadly maintained. A small fraction of clonotypes showed up in both the CD4 and CD8 compartments, probably as a result of convergent recombination. Compared with the primary T-cell response, the secondary T-cell response was faster but weaker, reaching its peak on day 5 rather than on day 15.

Sequenced using an Illumina NovaSeq 6000. TCR cDNA was synthesized by 5'RACE template switching, which introduced a universal primer site and unique molecular identifiers. cDNA synthesis was primed from both the TCR alpha and TCR beta constant segments. Libraries were amplified in two PCR steps, with sample barcodes and sequencing adapters added in the second step. Libraries were sequenced on Illumina HiSeq 2500 (2x100 bp) or NovaSeq (2x150 bp). The paper's processing steps were these. Reads were demultiplexed and collapsed into UMI consensus sequences with MIGEC, and V(D)J alignment was performed with MiXCR. Clonotypes responding to the vaccine were identified with edgeR on replicate PBMC samples, with the criteria of FDR below 0.01 and a log2 fold change above 5 up to day 15. CD4 or CD8 identity was assigned to each bulk clonotype according to whether the clonotype was present at higher abundance in the sequenced CD4 repertoire or the sequenced CD8 repertoire. TCRdb redid the processing of the public reads, applying fastp at Q25 and MiXCR, and retained in-frame beta chains. Under each unique CDR3 protein, matching rows form one entry showing the most common genes and DNA. These V and J calls are TCRdb output, not the study's own analysis. The sample table records fewer than 500,000 distinct CDR3 sequences; 18% of these occur just once. Roughly a sixth of the sample rests with the top ten.

Per the germline V gene, SGHRS is the CDR1 and YFSETQ is the CDR2. Including cysteine and phenylalanine, the CDR3 has 14 amino acids. Here the CDR3 DNA is all that survives: 42 bases in frame from base 1. V is pared back by 3 bases and J by 3 bases, with 13 bases lying between the germline termini. Per the publication, the treatment or condition label means: live attenuated yellow fever vaccine strain. At each blood-draw timepoint, two biological replicates of bulk PBMCs were obtained. A standard Ficoll-Paque protocol was used to isolate PBMCs from peripheral blood. TriZol was used to extract RNA from bulk PBMCs, CD4 and CD8 fractions, and dextramer-positive and dextramer-negative fractions.

Recombination joined TRBV5-1 with TRBJ2-7; the D gene identity is not certain. This specimen consisted of PBMCs, obtained before the yellow fever booster vaccination. This TCR came from a man aged 18 to 30 who received the YFV17D yellow fever vaccine. The nucleotides are TGCGCCAGCAGCTGGTCCGGAACAAGCTACGAGCAGTACTTC. Its protein reads: CASSWSGTSYEQYF.